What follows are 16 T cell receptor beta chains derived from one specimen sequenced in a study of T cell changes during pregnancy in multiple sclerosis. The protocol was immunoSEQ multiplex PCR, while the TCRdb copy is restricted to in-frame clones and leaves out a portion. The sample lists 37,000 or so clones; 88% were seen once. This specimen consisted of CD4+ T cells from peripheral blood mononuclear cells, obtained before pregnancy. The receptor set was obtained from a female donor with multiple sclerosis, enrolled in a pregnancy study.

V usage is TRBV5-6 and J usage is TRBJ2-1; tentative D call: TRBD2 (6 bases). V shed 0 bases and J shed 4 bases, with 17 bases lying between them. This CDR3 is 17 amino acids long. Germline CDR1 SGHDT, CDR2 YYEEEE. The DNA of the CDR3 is TGTGCCAGCAGCTTGGCCAATGCGGGGACGATATACAATGAGCAGTTCTTC. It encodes CASSLANAGTIYNEQFF. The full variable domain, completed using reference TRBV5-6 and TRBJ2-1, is DAGVTQSPTHLIKTRGQQVTLRCSPKSGHDTVSWYQQALGQGPQFIFQYYEEEERQRGNFPDRFSGHQFPNYSSELNVNALLLGDSALYLCASSLANAGTIYNEQFFGPGTRLTVL.

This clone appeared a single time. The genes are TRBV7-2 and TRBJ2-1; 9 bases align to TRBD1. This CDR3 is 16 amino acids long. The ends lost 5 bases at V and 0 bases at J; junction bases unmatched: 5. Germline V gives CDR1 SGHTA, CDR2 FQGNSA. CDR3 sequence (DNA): TGTGCCAGCAGCAGACAGGGGGGAAGCTCCTACAATGAGCAGTTCTTC. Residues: CASSRQGGSSYNEQFF.

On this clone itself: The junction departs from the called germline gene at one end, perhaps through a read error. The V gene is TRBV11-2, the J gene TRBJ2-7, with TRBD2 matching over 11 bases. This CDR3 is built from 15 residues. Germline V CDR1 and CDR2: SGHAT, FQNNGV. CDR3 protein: CASSSELAGEIASFF. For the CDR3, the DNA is TGTGCCAGCAGCTCCGAACTAGCGGGAGAGATCGCTTCCTTCTTC.

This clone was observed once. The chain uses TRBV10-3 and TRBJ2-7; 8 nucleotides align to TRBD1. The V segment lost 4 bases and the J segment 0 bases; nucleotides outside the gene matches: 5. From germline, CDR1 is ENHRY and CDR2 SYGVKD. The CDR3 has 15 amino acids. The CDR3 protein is CAISGRDRGSYEQYF. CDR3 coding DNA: TGTGCCATCAGTGGCCGAGACAGGGGCTCCTACGAGCAGTACTTC.

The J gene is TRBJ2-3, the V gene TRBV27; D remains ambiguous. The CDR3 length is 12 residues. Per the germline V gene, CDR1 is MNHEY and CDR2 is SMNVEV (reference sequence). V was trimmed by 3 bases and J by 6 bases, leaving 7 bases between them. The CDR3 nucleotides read TGTGCCAGCAGTTTGAACGCGGATACGCAGTATTTT. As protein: CASSLNADTQYF.

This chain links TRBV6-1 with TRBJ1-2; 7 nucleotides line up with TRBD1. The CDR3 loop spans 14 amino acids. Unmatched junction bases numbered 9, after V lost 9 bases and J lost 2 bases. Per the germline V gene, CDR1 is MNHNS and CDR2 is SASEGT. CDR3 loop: CASKSRDRNYGYTF. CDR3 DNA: TGTGCCAGTAAAAGTCGGGACAGAAACTATGGCTACACCTTC.

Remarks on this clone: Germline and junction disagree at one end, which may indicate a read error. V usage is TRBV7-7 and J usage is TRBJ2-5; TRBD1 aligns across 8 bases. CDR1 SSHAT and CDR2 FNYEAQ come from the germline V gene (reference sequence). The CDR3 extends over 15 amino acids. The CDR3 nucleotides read TGTGCTAGCAGCCCCCAGACAGGGGCGGCAGAGACCCAGTACTTC. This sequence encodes CASSPQTGAAETQYF.

CDR3 DNA: TGTGCCAGCTCAACGGGACTAGTCTCCTACGAGCAGTACTTC. Protein: CASSTGLVSYEQYF. V is TRBV18 and J is TRBJ2-7; TRBD2 aligns across 8 bases. This CDR3 has 14 amino acids. Trimming cost V 5 bases and J 0 bases; bases outside gene matches: 3. Looked up from germline, CDR1 is KGHSH and CDR2 is LQKENI.

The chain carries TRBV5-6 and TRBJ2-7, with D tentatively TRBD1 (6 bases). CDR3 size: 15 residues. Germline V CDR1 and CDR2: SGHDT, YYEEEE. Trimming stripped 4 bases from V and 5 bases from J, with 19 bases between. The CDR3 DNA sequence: TGTGCCAGCAGCCCCCGAAGGGGGAGTCACAACGAGCAGTACTTC. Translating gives CASSPRRGSHNEQYF.

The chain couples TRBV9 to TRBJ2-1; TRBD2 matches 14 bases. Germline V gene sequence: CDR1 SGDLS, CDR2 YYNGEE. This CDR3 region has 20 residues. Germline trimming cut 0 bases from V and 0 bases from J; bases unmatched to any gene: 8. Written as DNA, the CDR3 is TGTGCCAGCAGCGTAGAGGGGGGGACTAGCGGGAGAAGCTCCTACAATGAGCAGTTCTTC. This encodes CASSVEGGTSGRSSYNEQFF.

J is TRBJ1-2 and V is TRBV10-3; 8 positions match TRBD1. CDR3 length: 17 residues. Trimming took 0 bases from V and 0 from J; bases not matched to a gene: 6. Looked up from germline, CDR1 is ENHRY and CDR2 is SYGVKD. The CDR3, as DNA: TGTGCCATCAGTGAGTCTGGACAGGGCCTAGCTAACTATGGCTACACCTTC. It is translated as CAISESGQGLANYGYTF.

The CDR3 loop reads CASSIGRALSSEAFF. Written as DNA, the CDR3 is TGTGCCAGTAGTATAGGCAGGGCCCTCTCCTCTGAAGCTTTCTTT. The J gene is TRBJ1-1, the V gene TRBV19; perhaps TRBD1 as D (5 bases). Per the germline V gene, CDR1 is LNHDA and CDR2 is SQIVND (reference sequence). V lost 1 base, J lost 6 bases, and 15 bases lay in between. There are 15 residues in the CDR3. Full variable domain (remainder filled in from reference TRBV19 and TRBJ1-1): DGGITQSPKYLFRKEGQNVTLSCEQNLNHDAMYWYRQDPGQGLRLIYYSQIVNDFQKGDIAEGYSVSREKKESFPLTVTSAQKNPTAFYLCASSIGRALSSEAFFGQGTRLTVV.

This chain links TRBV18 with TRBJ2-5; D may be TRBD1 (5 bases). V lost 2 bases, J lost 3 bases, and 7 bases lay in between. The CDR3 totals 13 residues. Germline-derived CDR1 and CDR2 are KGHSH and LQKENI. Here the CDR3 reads CASSPDRKETQYF. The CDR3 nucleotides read TGTGCCAGCTCACCAGACAGAAAAGAGACCCAGTACTTC.

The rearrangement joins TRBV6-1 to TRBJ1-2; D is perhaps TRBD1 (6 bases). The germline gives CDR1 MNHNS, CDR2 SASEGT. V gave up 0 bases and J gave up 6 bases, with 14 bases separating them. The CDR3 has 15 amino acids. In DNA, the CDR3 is TGTGCCAGCAGTGAAGCCTTGACAGGCCAGCATGGCTACACCTTC. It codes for CASSEALTGQHGYTF.

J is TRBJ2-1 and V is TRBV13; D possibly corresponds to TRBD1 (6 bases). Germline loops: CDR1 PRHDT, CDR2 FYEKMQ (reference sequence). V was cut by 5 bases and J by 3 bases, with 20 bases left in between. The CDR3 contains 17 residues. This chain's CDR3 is CASSRLWDTGNYNEQFF. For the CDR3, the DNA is TGTGCCAGCAGCCGATTATGGGACACTGGTAACTACAATGAGCAGTTCTTC.

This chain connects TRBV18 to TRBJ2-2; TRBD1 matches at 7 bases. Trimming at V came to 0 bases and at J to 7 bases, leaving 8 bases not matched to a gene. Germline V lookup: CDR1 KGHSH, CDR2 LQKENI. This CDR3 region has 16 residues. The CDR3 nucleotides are TGTGCCAGCTCACCACCTGGACAGGCCCTTGGCGGGGAGCTGTTTTTT. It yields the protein CASSPPGQALGGELFF.